This T cell receptor beta chain was observed in a study of shared clonotypes between healthy human individuals. The V gene's germline CDR1 is MRHNA and CDR2 SNTAGT. Deletions cut 2 bases from V and 9 bases from J, with 14 bases between. The CDR3 runs 14 residues. Here immunoSEQ multiplex PCR was the method, and the copy in TCRdb shows in-frame clones only, minus some. In the table there are about 730,000 clones, 55% to 75% of which are singletons. Sequencing was carried out using memory CD4+ T cells sorted from blood. Described subset: CD45RA-negative fraction. The chain combines TRBV6-4 with TRBJ2-1; perhaps D is TRBD1 or TRBD2 (6 bases each). This clonotype was obtained from a woman aged 30 to 39 in good health. Here the CDR3 reads CASSDGDTGAEQFF. As DNA, the CDR3 is TGTGCCAGCAGTGACGGGGATACGGGGGCTGAGCAGTTCTTC.